The clone carrying this T cell receptor (beta chain) appeared once. These data originate in a study of blood T cell repertoires in COVID-19. Background on the study: Collection of acute and convalescent COVID-19 samples took place in the United States, Italy and Spain.

TCRdb's copy holds only in-frame clones and misses some; the assay was immunoSEQ multiplex PCR. The sample yields around 300,000 clones, 88% seen once. This TCR was sampled from a woman aged 45 to 65 who had recovered from COVID-19. Sequencing used PBMCs or T cells enriched from blood (not recorded which).

CDR3 coding DNA: TGCGCCAGCAGCCCTCGGACTAGCGGATACAATGAGCAGTTCTTC. This translates into CASSPRTSGYNEQFF. The rearrangement joins TRBV4-3 to TRBJ2-1, with TRBD2 matching over 10 bases. This CDR3 is built from 15 residues. Germline CDR1 is LGHNA and CDR2 is YSLEER. Trimming took 4 bases from V and 4 from J; bases not matched to a gene: 4.